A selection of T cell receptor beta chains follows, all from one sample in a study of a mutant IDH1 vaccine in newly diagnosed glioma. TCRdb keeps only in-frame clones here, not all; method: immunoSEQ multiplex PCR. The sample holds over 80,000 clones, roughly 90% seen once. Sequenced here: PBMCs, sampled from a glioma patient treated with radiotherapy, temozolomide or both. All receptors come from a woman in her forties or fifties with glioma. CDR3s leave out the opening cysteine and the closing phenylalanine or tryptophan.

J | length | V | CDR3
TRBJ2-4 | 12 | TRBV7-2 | ASSLARAKNIQY
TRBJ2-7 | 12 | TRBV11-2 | ASSNTGTAYEQY
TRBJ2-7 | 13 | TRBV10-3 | AISDSGQGFYEQY
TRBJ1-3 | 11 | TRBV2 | ASSGSSGNTIY
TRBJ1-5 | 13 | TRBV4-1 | ASSQDPYSNQPQH
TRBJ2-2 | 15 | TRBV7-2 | ASSLLGGRASAGELF
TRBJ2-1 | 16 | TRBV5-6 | ASSLEPSGDLSYNEQF
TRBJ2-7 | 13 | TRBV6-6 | ASSRMGPGAIKRD
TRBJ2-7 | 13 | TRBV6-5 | ASSHGQGGGYEQY
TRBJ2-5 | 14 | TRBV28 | ASSLSYRGRGETQY
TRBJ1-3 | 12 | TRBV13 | ASSISLSGNTIY
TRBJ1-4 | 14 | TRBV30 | AWRPQLRGSGEKLF
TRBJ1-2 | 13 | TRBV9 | ASSVRDALFDGYT
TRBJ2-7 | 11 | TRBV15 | ATSRDRGGLPY
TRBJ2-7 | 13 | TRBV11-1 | ASSLTTGNFYEQY
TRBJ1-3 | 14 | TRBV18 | ASSPTAVSSGNTIY
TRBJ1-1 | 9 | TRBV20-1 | SVWFATEAF
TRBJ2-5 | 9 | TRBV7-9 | ASSRRETQY
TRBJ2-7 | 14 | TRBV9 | ASSVGIGQGTGEQY
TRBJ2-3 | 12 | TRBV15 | ATRGQGSTDTQY
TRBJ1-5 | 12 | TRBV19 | ASSPGQILQPQH
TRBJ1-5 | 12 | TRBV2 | ASSQGPRGQPQH
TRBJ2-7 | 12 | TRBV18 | ASSPSRGLYEQY
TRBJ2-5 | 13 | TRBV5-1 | ASSLVGQGQETQY
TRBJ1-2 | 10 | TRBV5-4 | ASSLSYVGYT
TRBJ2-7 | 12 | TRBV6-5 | ASRRGGNSYEQY
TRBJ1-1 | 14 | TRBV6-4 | ASSDSGDRQGTEAF
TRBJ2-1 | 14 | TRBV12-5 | ASGLVHYIPSNEQF
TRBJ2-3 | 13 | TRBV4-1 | ASSQASGSGDTQY
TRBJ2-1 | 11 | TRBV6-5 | ASTAGDYNEQF
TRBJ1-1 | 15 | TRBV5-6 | ASSLARWVGLNTEAF
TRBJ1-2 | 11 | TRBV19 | ASSTQTGSGYT
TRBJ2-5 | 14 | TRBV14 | ASSQDRYTYQETQY
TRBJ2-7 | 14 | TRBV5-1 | ASSLWSGGSVGEQY
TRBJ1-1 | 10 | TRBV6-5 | ASRGPHTEAF
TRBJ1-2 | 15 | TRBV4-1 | ASSQAVLRKANYGYT
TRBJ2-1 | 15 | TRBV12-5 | ASGLVRTSGSLYEQF
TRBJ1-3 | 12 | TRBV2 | ARETDRGGNTIY
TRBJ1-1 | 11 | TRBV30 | AWSVAENTEAF
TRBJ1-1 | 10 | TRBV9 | ASSVVQGEAF
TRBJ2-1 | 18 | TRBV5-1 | ASSSRSSSGRGSSYNEQF
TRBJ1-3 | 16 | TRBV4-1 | ASSHWGGAGRTGNTIY
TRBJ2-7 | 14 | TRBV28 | ASRSTGQGNSYEQY
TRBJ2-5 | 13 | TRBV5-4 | ASSLMTASVKTQY
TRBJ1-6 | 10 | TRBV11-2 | ASSLANSPLH
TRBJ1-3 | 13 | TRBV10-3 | AISELGGSGNTIY
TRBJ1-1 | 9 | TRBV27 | ASTDGAEAF
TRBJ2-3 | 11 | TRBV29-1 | SDTHSGTDTQY
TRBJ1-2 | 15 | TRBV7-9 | ASSLQVASSSNYGYT
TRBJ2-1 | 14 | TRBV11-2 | ASSLGRVAGKTEQF
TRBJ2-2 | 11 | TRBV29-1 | SNLSGSTGELF